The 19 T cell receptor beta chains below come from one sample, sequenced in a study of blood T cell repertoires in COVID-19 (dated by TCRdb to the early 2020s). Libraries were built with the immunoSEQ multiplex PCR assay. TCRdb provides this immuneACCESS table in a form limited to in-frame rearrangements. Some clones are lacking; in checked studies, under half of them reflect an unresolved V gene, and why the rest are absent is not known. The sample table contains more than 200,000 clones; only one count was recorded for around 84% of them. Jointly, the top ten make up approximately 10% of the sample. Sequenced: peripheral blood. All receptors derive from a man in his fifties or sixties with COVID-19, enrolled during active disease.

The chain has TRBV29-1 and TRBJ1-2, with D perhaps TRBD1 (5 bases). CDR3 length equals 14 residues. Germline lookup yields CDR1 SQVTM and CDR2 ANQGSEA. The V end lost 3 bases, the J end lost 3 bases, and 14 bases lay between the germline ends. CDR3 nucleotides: TGCAGCGTTGACAGGGCGGATCCGTACTATGGCTACACCTTC. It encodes CSVDRADPYYGYTF.

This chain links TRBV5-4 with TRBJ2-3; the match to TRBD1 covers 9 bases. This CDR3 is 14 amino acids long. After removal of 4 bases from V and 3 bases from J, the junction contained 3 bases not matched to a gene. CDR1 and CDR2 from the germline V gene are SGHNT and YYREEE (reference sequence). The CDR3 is CASSVTGGTDTQYF. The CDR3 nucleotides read TGTGCCAGCAGCGTGACAGGGGGTACAGATACGCAGTATTTT. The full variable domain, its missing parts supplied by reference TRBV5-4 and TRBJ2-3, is ETGVTQSPTHLIKTRGQQVTLRCSSQSGHNTVSWYQQALGQGPQFIFQYYREEENGRGNFPPRFSGLQFPNYSSELNVNALELDDSALYLCASSVTGGTDTQYFGPGTRLTVL.

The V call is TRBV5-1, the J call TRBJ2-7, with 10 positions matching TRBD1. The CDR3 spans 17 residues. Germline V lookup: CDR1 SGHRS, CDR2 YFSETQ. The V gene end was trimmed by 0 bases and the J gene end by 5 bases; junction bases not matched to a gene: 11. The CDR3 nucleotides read TGCGCCAGCAGCTTGGGATCTTTCCGGGACAGGGGTCACGAGCAGTACTTC. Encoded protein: CASSLGSFRDRGHEQYF.

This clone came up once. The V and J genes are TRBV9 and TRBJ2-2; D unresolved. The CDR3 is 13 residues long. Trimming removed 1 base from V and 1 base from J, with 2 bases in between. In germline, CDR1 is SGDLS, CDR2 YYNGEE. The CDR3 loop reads CASSVRNTGELFF. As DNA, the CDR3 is TGTGCCAGCAGCGTACGGAACACCGGGGAGCTGTTTTTT.

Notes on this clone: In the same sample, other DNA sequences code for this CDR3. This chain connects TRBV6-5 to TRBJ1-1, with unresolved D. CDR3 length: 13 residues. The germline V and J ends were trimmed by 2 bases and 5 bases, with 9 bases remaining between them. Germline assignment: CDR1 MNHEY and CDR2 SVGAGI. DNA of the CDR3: TGTGCCAGCAGTTACCCAGGAGGGACTGAAGCTTTCTTT. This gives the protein CASSYPGGTEAFF.

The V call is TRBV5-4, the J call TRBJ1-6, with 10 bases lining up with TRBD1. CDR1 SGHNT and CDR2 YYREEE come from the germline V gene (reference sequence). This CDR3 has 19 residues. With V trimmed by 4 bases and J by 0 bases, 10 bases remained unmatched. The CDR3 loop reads CASSPGTGEYSSYNSPLHF. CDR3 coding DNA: TGTGCCAGCAGCCCGGGGACAGGGGAATACAGCTCCTATAATTCACCCCTCCACTTT.

CDR3 in DNA: TGCGCCAGCAGTCAGCCCCGGGACAGCCTAACGAACACTGAAGCTTTCTTT. Translating gives CASSQPRDSLTNTEAFF. The chain couples TRBV23-1 to TRBJ1-1, with 7 bases lining up with TRBD1. TRBV23-1 is noted as an ORF with a role that remains uncertain. The CDR3 sequence is 17 residues long. The V and J ends lost 3 bases and 1 base, in that order; junction bases with no gene match: 11.

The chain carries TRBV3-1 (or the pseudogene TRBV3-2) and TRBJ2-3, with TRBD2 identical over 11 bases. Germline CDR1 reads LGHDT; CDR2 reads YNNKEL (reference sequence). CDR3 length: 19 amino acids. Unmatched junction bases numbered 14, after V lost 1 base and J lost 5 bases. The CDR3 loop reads CASSQAGLAGGPLGDTQYF. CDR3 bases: TGTGCCAGCAGCCAAGCGGGGCTAGCGGGGGGCCCACTGGGAGATACGCAGTATTTT.

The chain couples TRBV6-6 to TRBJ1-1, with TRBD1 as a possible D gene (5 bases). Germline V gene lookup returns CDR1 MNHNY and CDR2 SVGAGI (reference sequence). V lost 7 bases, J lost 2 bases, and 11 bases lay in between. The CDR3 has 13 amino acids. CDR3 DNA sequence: TGTGCCAGCATTAGACAGATCAACACTGAAGCTTTCTTT. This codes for CASIRQINTEAFF.

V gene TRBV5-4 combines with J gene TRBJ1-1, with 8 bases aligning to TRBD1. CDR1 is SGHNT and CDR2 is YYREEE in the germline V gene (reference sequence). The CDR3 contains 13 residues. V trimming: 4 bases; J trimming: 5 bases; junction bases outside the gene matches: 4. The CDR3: CASSIDRGTEAFF. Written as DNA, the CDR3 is TGTGCCAGCAGCATCGACAGGGGAACTGAAGCTTTCTTT. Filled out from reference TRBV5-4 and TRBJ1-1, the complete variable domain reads ETGVTQSPTHLIKTRGQQVTLRCSSQSGHNTVSWYQQALGQGPQFIFQYYREEENGRGNFPPRFSGLQFPNYSSELNVNALELDDSALYLCASSIDRGTEAFFGQGTRLTVV.

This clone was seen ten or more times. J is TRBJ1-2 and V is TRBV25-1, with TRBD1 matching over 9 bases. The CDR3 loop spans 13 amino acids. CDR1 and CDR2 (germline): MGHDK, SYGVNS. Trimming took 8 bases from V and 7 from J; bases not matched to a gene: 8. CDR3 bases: TGTGCCAGCGAGTCCCGGGACAGGGTTGGCTACACCTTC. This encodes CASESRDRVGYTF.

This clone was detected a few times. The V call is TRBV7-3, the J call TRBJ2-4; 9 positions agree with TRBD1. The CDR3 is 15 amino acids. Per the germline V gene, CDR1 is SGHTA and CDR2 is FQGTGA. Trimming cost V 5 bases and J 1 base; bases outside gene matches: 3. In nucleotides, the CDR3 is TGTGCCAGCAGCCCCGGACAGGGGGCCAAAAACATTCAGTACTTC. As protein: CASSPGQGAKNIQYF.

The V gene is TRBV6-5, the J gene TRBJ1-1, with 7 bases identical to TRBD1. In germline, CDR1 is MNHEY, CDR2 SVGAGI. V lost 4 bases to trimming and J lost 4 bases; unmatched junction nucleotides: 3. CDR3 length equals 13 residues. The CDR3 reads CASSFQGGTEAFF. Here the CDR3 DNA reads TGTGCCAGCAGTTTCCAGGGGGGCACTGAAGCTTTCTTT.

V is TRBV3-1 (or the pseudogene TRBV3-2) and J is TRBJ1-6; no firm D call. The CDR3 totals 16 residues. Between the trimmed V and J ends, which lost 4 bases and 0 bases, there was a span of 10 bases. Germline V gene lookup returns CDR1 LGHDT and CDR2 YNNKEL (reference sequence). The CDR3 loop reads CASSLSRSSYNSPLHF. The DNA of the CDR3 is TGTGCCAGCAGCCTCTCAAGGAGCTCCTATAATTCACCCCTCCACTTT.

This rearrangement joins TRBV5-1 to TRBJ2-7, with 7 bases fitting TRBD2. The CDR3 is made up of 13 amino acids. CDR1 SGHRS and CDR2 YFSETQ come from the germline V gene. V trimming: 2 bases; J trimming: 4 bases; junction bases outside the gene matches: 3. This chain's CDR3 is CASSFGTTYEQYF. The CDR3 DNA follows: TGCGCCAGCAGCTTCGGGACTACGTACGAGCAGTACTTC.

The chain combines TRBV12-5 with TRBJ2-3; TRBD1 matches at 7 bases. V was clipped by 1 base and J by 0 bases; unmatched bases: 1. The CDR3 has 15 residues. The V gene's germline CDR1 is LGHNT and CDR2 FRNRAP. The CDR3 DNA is TGTGCTAGTGGTTTGGGACAGGGAAGCACAGATACGCAGTATTTT. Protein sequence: CASGLGQGSTDTQYF.

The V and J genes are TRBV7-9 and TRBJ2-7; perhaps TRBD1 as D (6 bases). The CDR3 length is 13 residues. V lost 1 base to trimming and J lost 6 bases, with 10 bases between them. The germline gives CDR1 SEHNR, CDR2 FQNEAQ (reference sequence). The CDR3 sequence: CASSLGLGAEQYF. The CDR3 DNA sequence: TGTGCCAGCAGCTTAGGTTTGGGGGCCGAGCAGTACTTC.

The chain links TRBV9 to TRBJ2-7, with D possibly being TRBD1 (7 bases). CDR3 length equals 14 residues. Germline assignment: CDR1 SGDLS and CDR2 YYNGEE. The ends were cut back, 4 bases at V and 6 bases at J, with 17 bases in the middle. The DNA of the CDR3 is TGTGCCAGCAGCCCCCTGGAGGGGGCTCGCGAGCAGTACTTC. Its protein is CASSPLEGAREQYF.

The CDR3 region has the DNA TGCGCCAGCGACAGACAGGGGGGTGAGCAGTTCTTC. Translated, it gives CASDRQGGEQFF. The chain is built from TRBV5-1 and TRBJ2-1, with 9 bases aligning to TRBD1. The CDR3 extends over 12 amino acids. CDR1 SGHRS and CDR2 YFSETQ come from the germline V gene. V gave up 7 bases and J gave up 9 bases; unmatched junction bases: 5.